This entry is about one T cell receptor (beta chain). This clone has just a few counts. The clone's antigen remains unknown. Base qualities are not recorded, but no much larger clone differs from it by a single base. V was cut back by 3 bases and J by 1 base, leaving a gap of 10 bases between them. Sequences MDHEN (CDR1) and SYDVKM (CDR2) are obtained from the germline V gene. There are 14 amino acids in the CDR3, from cysteine to phenylalanine inclusive. Of all the DNA, just the CDR3 is kept, 42 bases in frame from base 1. The data stem from a study of PD-1 blockade in classical Hodgkin lymphoma (dated by TCRdb to the early 2020s). Turning to the overall study: Nivolumab dosing was 3 mg/kg intravenously every 2 weeks, continuing until either disease progression or unacceptable toxicity. The study used CyTOF and TCR beta sequencing to define a peripheral blood immune signature of response to PD-1 blockade in classical Hodgkin lymphoma.

What the research found in general, with its limitations: Baseline TCR diversity was reported as lower in newly diagnosed patients than in healthy donors, and lower still in relapsed/refractory patients. The study covered only a single clinical trial cohort, and the causes of the repertoire differences, possibly disease activity or prior therapy, were still not defined. Baseline diversity similar to that of newly diagnosed patients was observed in trial patients achieving complete response, whereas significantly lower diversity was observed in partial responders and progressors. CD4+ but not CD8+ TCR diversity rose significantly by C4D1 (p=0.0027 vs p=0.16), most apparent in complete responders (p=0.02). Diversity was lower in patients who began nivolumab less than 1 year after ASCT, so these patients were left out of later analyses to avoid confounding by immune reconstitution.

The sample's time point label, in plain terms: cycle 4 day 1 (C4D1), after six to seven weeks of nivolumab. Every trial patient had relapsed following autologous stem cell transplantation, and prior brentuximab vedotin exposure was what differed among cohorts A, B and C. A total of more than 55 patients with relapsed/refractory classical Hodgkin lymphoma made up the trial cohort, and each patient's best overall response was complete response, partial response or progressive disease. In the multi-cohort phase II CheckMate 205 trial, trial patients received single-agent nivolumab. Best overall response was determined by an independent review committee according to the 2007 International Working Group response criteria. Trial PBMCs were obtained immediately prior to nivolumab initiation (C1D1) and on therapy at cycle 2 day 1 and cycle 4 day 1. After peripheral blood was drawn into 8 mL Vacutainer Cell Preparation Tubes, PBMCs were isolated by centrifugation and then cryopreserved.

The Qiagen DNeasy kit was used to extract genomic DNA from unsorted PBMCs and from the negatively selected CD4+ and CD8+ fractions. TCR beta CDR3 regions were amplified by immunoSEQ multiplex PCR using primers annealing to V and J segments. Amplification bias was minimized using a synthetic immune receptor repertoire, and residual bias was removed computationally after sequencing. Per the source publication's procedure: Repertoire diversity was quantified as the Shannon entropy index using custom Python scripts. Unsorted, CD4+ and CD8+ repertoires were examined separately, except in combined analyses, for which CD4+ and CD8+ sequences were merged in silico. Clonal expansion was defined as at least a 2-fold frequency increase after treatment relative to C1D1, with a pseudocount of 0.5 for undetected baseline clones. Singleton clones were defined as clones with 0 or 1 copy at C1D1, and non-singleton clones were defined as clones with 2 or more copies. Clones expanded in unsorted samples were annotated as CD4+, CD8+ or unknown by matching protein sequences in sorted samples from the same patient. Wilcoxon tests on paired samples were used to test changes in diversity from C1D1 to C4D1. Held by TCRdb, this immuneACCESS table contains in-frame sequences only and omits some clones. Under half of the omission traces to an unresolved V gene where checked; the cause of the rest is unknown. That table gives V, J and clone size, and the DNA gave D and trimming. The sample table shows approximately 89,000 clones, and under 85% are seen once. The ten largest account for 17% of the sample.

The sequence derives from a human donor with classical Hodgkin lymphoma. Recombination connected TRBV28 to TRBJ2-7; the D gene assignment is ambiguous. The source material was peripheral blood mononuclear cells (PBMCs), sampled before the fourth cycle of nivolumab. For the CDR3, the sequence is CASSFLSQSYEQYF. DNA sequence: TGTGCCAGCAGTTTCCTTTCCCAGTCCTACGAGCAGTACTTC. Reference TRBV28 and TRBJ2-7 genes cover what lies past the CDR3, so the full variable domain is DVKVTQSSRYLVKRTGEKVFLECVQDMDHENMFWYRQDPGLGLRLIYFSYDVKMKEKGDIPEGYSVSREKKERFSLILESASTNQTSMYLCASSFLSQSYEQYFGPGTRLTVT.